The 28 T cell receptor beta chains listed next were all sequenced from one sample in a study of identical twins. TCRdb independently ran MiXCR on the 5' RACE reads; one entry per CDR3 protein. The top ten clones hold under 4% of a sample with fewer than 250,000 distinct CDR3 sequences, 5.5% to 8% of them seen once. The same sample was also used in a study of yellow fever vaccine responses in identical twins.

The sequenced sample consisted of memory (CD45RO+) T cells sorted from blood. These receptors were taken from a woman younger than 35 in good health.

The V gene is TRBV10-1, the J gene TRBJ1-2, with 7 nucleotides matching TRBD1. The CDR3 extends over 14 amino acids. The germline V gene encodes CDR1 WNHNN and CDR2 SYGVQD (reference sequence). V lost 2 bases, J lost 0 bases, and 0 bases stayed unmatched. The CDR3 loop is CASSEGTANYGYTF. CDR3 nucleotides: TGCGCCAGCAGTGAGGGGACAGCTAACTATGGCTACACCTTC.

This clonotype was counted at least ten times. The genes are TRBV5-5 and TRBJ2-1; 11 positions agree with TRBD2. CDR1 is SGHKS, CDR2 YYEKEE, per germline (reference sequence). V shed 0 bases and J 4 bases; nucleotides not matched to a gene: 9. The CDR3 covers 18 residues. The CDR3 region has the DNA TGTGCCAGCAGCTTGGTCCTAGCGGGAGGTTTTGGGTACAATGAGCAGTTCTTC. This gives the protein CASSLVLAGGFGYNEQFF. The full variable domain, its missing parts supplied by reference TRBV5-5 and TRBJ2-1, is DAGVTQSPTHLIKTRGQQVTLRCSPISGHKSVSWYQQVLGQGPQFIFQYYEKEERGRGNFPDRFSARQFPNYSSELNVNALLLGDSALYLCASSLVLAGGFGYNEQFFGPGTRLTVL.

This clonotype was observed at least ten times. V gene TRBV5-1 combines with J gene TRBJ2-2; 7 positions agree with TRBD1. Per the germline V gene, CDR1 is SGHRS and CDR2 is YFSETQ. CDR3 length: 14 amino acids. Unmatched junction bases numbered 5, after V lost 4 bases and J lost 5 bases. The chain's CDR3 is CASSPEGQTGELFF. CDR3 bases: TGCGCCAGCAGCCCCGAGGGACAGACCGGGGAGCTGTTTTTT.

This clonotype has at least ten counts. The chain combines TRBV5-1 with TRBJ2-7; 10 bases line up with TRBD1. The CDR3 has 14 amino acids. J gave up 3 bases and V 4 bases, and 4 bases lay outside the gene matches. Germline-derived CDR1 and CDR2 are SGHRS and YFSETQ. The CDR3 nucleotides read TGCGCCAGCAGCGAGGGGACAGGGGTCTACGAGCAGTACTTC. Protein product: CASSEGTGVYEQYF.

This clonotype showed up just a few times. The genes are TRBV5-4 and TRBJ2-1, with D hard to call. This CDR3 has 12 amino acids. Germline CDR1 and CDR2: SGHNT and YYREEE (reference sequence). Trimming took off 7 bases at V and 4 bases at J, with 9 bases between the two ends. The CDR3 reads CASSTNYNEQFF. CDR3 in DNA: TGTGCCAGCTCGACAAATTACAATGAGCAGTTCTTC.

This clonotype was counted between two and nine times. The CDR3 reads CASSPLGPTKLTDTQYF. The CDR3 nucleotides read TGTGCCAGCAGCCCCCTCGGACCGACGAAACTTACAGATACGCAGTATTTT. The genes are TRBV4-2 and TRBJ2-3; the D is unclear. The V gene lost 4 bases and the J gene lost 3 bases, with 20 bases spanning the gap. Germline V gives CDR1 LGHNA, CDR2 YNFKEQ. This CDR3 is 17 amino acids long.

The CDR3 reads CASSPGTGGAETQYF. The CDR3 DNA is TGTGCCAGCTCACCAGGGACAGGGGGCGCAGAGACCCAGTACTTC. The chain has TRBV18 and TRBJ2-5, with 12 bases matching TRBD1. Germline V gene lookup returns CDR1 KGHSH and CDR2 LQKENI. CDR3 length: 15 amino acids. V was pared by 2 bases and J by 4 bases, with 2 bases of the junction left unmatched.

This clonotype was detected a few times. The chain recombines TRBV7-2 with TRBJ2-1, with TRBD2 matching over 7 bases. This CDR3 comprises 14 residues. CDR1 and CDR2 from the germline V gene are SGHTA and FQGNSA. The V and J ends lost 1 base and 15 bases, in that order; junction bases with no gene match: 12. CDR3: CASSLDPTSLGLFF. Written as DNA, the CDR3 is TGTGCCAGCAGCTTAGATCCGACTAGCCTTGGGCTGTTCTTC.

For this clonotype: A read error may produce the germline difference seen at one junction end. The rearrangement joins TRBV4-1 to TRBJ2-3; 7 nucleotides match TRBD1. The CDR3 length is 15 residues. Germline V gene sequence: CDR1 MGHRA, CDR2 YSYEKL. Here the CDR3 reads CASRQTGVSTDTQYF. The CDR3 region has the DNA TGCGCCAGCCGCCAAACAGGGGTAAGCACAGATACGCAGTATTTT.

This clonotype was seen more than once but under ten times. The chain is built from TRBV10-3 and TRBJ2-1; no clear D. The ends were cut back, 0 bases at V and 6 bases at J, with 12 bases in the middle. CDR3 length: 15 residues. From germline, CDR1 is ENHRY and CDR2 SYGVKD. CDR3 DNA: TGTGCCATCAGTGAGTCGGCTCGGCAGATCAATGAGCAGTTCTTC. This encodes CAISESARQINEQFF.

V is TRBV10-3 and J is TRBJ1-3; possibly TRBD1 for D (6 bases). Trimming removed 5 bases from V and 4 bases from J, with 15 bases in between. There are 15 residues in the CDR3. From germline, CDR1 is ENHRY and CDR2 SYGVKD. The CDR3 DNA is TGTGCCATCAGTCCGAACAGGGATCGAGGAAACACCATATATTTT. Translated, it gives CAISPNRDRGNTIYF.

This clonotype was seen a few times. The V call is TRBV21-1, the J call TRBJ2-1; the table names TRBD1, a call not compared with the DNA. TRBV21-1 is shown as a pseudogene. The CDR3 loop spans 16 amino acids. CDR3 sequence: CASSAREPSSYNEQFF. DNA of the CDR3: TGTGCCAGCAGCGCCCGGGAGCCCAGCTCCTACAATGAGCAGTTCTTC.

This clonotype has at least ten counts. This chain connects TRBV4-1 to TRBJ2-5, with a possible D match to TRBD2 (6 bases). Germline V gene sequence: CDR1 MGHRA, CDR2 YSYEKL. V lost 1 base to trimming and J lost 4 bases, with 13 bases between them. The CDR3 consists of 15 residues. This chain's CDR3 is CASSQGLGDSETQYF. The CDR3 region has the DNA TGCGCCAGCAGCCAAGGACTGGGGGACTCAGAGACCCAGTACTTC.

In this sample, this clonotype turned up a few times. The V and J genes are TRBV27 and TRBJ2-5, with TRBD2 matching over 16 bases. CDR1 is MNHEY and CDR2 is SMNVEV in the germline V gene (reference sequence). V shed 4 bases and J 5 bases; nucleotides not matched to a gene: 7. The CDR3 length is 17 residues. The CDR3 DNA reads as TGTGCCAGCAGTTCTGGGACTAGCGGGAGGGCATGGGAGACCCAGTACTTC. It specifies CASSSGTSGRAWETQYF.

This clonotype was seen a handful of times. The chain is built from TRBV4-1 and TRBJ1-2; D gene unclear. Germline CDR1 and CDR2: MGHRA and YSYEKL. CDR3 length equals 14 residues. V lost 5 bases and J lost 2, with 12 bases in between. The CDR3, as DNA: TGCGCCAGCAGCGGGCGGGGTTTAAACTATGGCTACACCTTC. Encoded protein: CASSGRGLNYGYTF.

This clonotype was counted ten times or more. The genes are TRBV6-1 and TRBJ1-1; 7 nucleotides line up with TRBD1. This CDR3 spans 15 amino acids. The V gene's germline CDR1 is MNHNS and CDR2 SASEGT. Trimming at V came to 6 bases and at J to 4 bases, leaving 11 bases not matched to a gene. The CDR3 DNA sequence: TGTGCCAGCAGCCCAACAGGGGAAGCTGGCACTGAAGCTTTCTTT. Translated: CASSPTGEAGTEAFF.

This clonotype was observed at least ten times. CDR3 nucleotide sequence: TGCAGCGTTGAAGAGGCAGGTCACCAAGAGACCCAGTACTTC. This encodes CSVEEAGHQETQYF. The V and J genes are TRBV29-1 and TRBJ2-5; D call uncertain. Trimming removed 0 bases from V and 0 bases from J, with 8 bases in between. The CDR3 is 14 residues long. CDR1 and CDR2 (germline): SQVTM, ANQGSEA.

This clonotype was recorded a few times. The gene calls are TRBV20-1 and TRBJ2-1, with 10 bases lining up with TRBD2. Germline values: CDR1 DFQATT, CDR2 SNEGSKA (reference sequence). The CDR3 length is 14 residues. V dropped 1 base and J dropped 4; count of bases not matched to a gene: 1. DNA for the CDR3: TGCAGTGCTAGAGGGACTAGCGGATACAATGAGCAGTTCTTC. It codes for CSARGTSGYNEQFF.

The chain links TRBV6-5 to TRBJ1-1, with unresolved D. CDR3 length equals 13 residues. The germline V and J ends were trimmed by 3 bases and 4 bases, with 9 bases remaining between them. Germline V CDR1 and CDR2: MNHEY, SVGAGI. CDR3 sequence reads: CASSYYSSTEAFF. The CDR3, as DNA: TGTGCCAGCAGTTATTACAGCTCCACTGAAGCTTTCTTT.

The CDR3 spells CASGPGRTTNEKLFF. The CDR3 coding sequence is TGTGCCAGCGGACCTGGACGGACAACTAATGAAAAACTGTTTTTT. V gene TRBV6-1 combines with J gene TRBJ1-4, with D uncertain. V lost 8 bases and J lost 0, with 13 bases in between. Germline-derived CDR1 and CDR2 are MNHNS and SASEGT. The CDR3 runs 15 residues.

This clonotype has ten or more counts. This chain links TRBV20-1 with TRBJ2-1; 8 positions agree with TRBD1. The length of the CDR3 is 14 residues. Germline assignment: CDR1 DFQATT and CDR2 SNEGSKA (reference sequence). V dropped 2 bases and J dropped 8; count of bases not matched to a gene: 8. The CDR3 DNA is TGCAGTGCTAGACCCCCCAGGGGGCTCCATGAGCAGTTCTTC. Amino acids: CSARPPRGLHEQFF.

The rearrangement uses TRBV5-1 and TRBJ1-2; D possibly corresponds to TRBD1 (5 bases). This CDR3 contains 15 residues. The V gene lost 2 bases and the J gene lost 0 bases, with 11 bases spanning the gap. Germline-derived CDR1 and CDR2 are SGHRS and YFSETQ. The CDR3 DNA is TGCGCCAGCAGCTTACAGGAACCCTCTAACTATGGCTACACCTTC. Amino acid sequence: CASSLQEPSNYGYTF.

The chain uses TRBV6-1 and TRBJ2-5; D may be TRBD2 (6 bases). The CDR3 runs to 14 residues. Trimming pared 5 bases from V and 5 bases from J, leaving 15 bases between. The germline gives CDR1 MNHNS, CDR2 SASEGT. The CDR3 region has the DNA TGTGCCAGCAGTCCCGTGGAGGGGAGGGAGACCCAGTACTTC. Residues: CASSPVEGRETQYF.

This clonotype was seen many times. The chain has TRBV4-2 and TRBJ1-4; 7 bases are shared with TRBD1. Germline CDR1 and CDR2: LGHNA and YNFKEQ. The V segment lost 7 bases and the J segment 10 bases; nucleotides outside the gene matches: 12. The CDR3 runs to 14 residues. CDR3 sequence reads: CASNSDREGGKLFF. As DNA, the CDR3 is TGTGCCAGCAATTCAGACAGGGAGGGCGGAAAACTGTTTTTT.

This clonotype occurred many times. This chain uses TRBV12-3 or TRBV12-4 with TRBJ2-6; 7 nucleotides agree with TRBD1. Losses at the gene ends were 7 bases for V and 0 bases for J; bases not matched to a gene: 12. The CDR3 length is 18 residues. The CDR3 sequence: CASTPYRGPVSGANVLTF. In nucleotides, the CDR3 is TGTGCCAGCACCCCGTACAGGGGACCTGTCTCTGGGGCCAACGTCCTGACTTTC.

There are many counts of this clonotype. The gene calls are TRBV7-6 and TRBJ2-1; 9 nucleotides agree with TRBD2. J gave up 12 bases and V 5 bases, and 14 bases lay outside the gene matches. CDR3 size: 15 residues. Looked up from germline, CDR1 is SGHVS and CDR2 is FNYEAQ. As DNA, the CDR3 is TGTGCCAGCAGCCCCAAGTTGCGGGGGGGCCATTGGCAGTTCTTC. Protein product: CASSPKLRGGHWQFF.

This clonotype has just a few counts. The chain recombines TRBV6-1 with TRBJ1-2, with 9 bases identical to TRBD1. Looked up from germline, CDR1 is MNHNS and CDR2 is SASEGT. This CDR3 comprises 14 residues. J lost 9 bases, V lost 5 bases, and 10 bases had no gene match. CDR3 loop: CASSPQTGTGSYTF. Written as DNA, the CDR3 is TGTGCCAGCAGTCCCCAAACCGGGACAGGGAGCTACACCTTC.

This chain uses TRBV29-1 with TRBJ1-2; no firm D call. The CDR3 length is 13 residues. Germline V gene data show CDR1 as SQVTM and CDR2 as ANQGSEA. Trimming removed 8 bases from V and 6 bases from J, with 19 bases in between. The CDR3 bases are TGCAGCCCAATGAAGACGGATTCCGATGGCTACACCTTC. The encoded protein is CSPMKTDSDGYTF.